This T cell receptor (beta chain) emerged from a study of T cell responses to AZD1222 COVID-19 vaccine. At the level of the study: Investigators merged groups given second doses at roughly 4 or roughly 12 weeks. General study findings and limits: Only a handful of AZD1222 recipients, several in all, had baseline seropositivity. CD4 TCRs covered the whole spike, strongest at regions 160-218 and 743-854. Donors were largely white British and mainly female; clonal diversity was possibly underestimated.

Libraries were prepared by immunoSEQ multiplex PCR; TCRdb keeps only in-frame clonotypes and omits some of them. The data show 90,000 to 120,000 clones, roughly 87% seen once. As to this clone: Its antigen is unknown.

This receptor was taken from an adult in good health. The sequences come from peripheral blood, collected on day 0 of AZD1222 vaccination.

CDR3 sequence reads: CASSEREKLFF. As DNA, the CDR3 is TGTGCCAGCAGTGAACGTGAAAAACTGTTTTTT. The chain uses TRBV28 and TRBJ1-4; unclear D gene. CDR1 is MDHEN, CDR2 SYDVKM, per germline. Trimming removed 5 bases from V and 7 bases from J, with 5 bases in between. The CDR3 totals 11 residues.